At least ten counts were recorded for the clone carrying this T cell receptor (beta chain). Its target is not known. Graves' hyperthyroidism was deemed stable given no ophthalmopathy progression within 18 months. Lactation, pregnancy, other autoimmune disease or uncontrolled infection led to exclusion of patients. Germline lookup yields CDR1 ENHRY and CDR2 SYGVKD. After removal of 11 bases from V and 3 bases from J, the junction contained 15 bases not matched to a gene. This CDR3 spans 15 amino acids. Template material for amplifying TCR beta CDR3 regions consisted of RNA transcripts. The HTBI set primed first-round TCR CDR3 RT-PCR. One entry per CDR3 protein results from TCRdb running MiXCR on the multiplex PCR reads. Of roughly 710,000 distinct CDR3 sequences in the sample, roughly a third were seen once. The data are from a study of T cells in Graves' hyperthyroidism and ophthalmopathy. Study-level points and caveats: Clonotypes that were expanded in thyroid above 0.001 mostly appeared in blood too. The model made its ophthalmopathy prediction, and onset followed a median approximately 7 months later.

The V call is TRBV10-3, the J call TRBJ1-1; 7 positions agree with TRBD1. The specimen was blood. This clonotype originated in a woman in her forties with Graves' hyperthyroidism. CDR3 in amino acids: CAAAQGKEVDTEAFF. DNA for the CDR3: TGTGCCGCCGCACAGGGGAAGGAAGTTGACACTGAAGCTTTCTTT.